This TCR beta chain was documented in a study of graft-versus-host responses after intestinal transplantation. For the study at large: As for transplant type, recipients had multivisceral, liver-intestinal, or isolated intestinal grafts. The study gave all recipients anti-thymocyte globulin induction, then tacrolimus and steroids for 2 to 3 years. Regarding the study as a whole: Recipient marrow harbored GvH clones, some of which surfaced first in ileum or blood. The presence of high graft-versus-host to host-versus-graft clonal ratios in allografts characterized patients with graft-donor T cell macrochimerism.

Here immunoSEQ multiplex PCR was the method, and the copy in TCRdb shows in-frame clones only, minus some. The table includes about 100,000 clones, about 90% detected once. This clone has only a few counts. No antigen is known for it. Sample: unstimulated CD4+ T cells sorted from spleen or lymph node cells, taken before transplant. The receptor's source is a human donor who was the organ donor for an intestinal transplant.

CDR3 region: CASSESLETQYF. CDR3 sequence (DNA): TGCGCCAGCAGTGAAAGTTTGGAGACCCAGTACTTC. This chain uses TRBV5-1 with TRBJ2-5, with D uncertain. V shed 5 bases and J shed 5 bases, with 10 bases lying between them. This CDR3 region has 12 residues. Germline CDR1 reads SGHRS; CDR2 reads YFSETQ. Full variable domain (missing parts from reference TRBV5-1 and TRBJ2-5): KAGVTQTPRYLIKTRGQQVTLSCSPISGHRSVSWYQQTPGQGLQFLFEYFSETQRNKGNFPGRFSGRQFSNSRSEMNVSTLELGDSALYLCASSESLETQYFGPGTRLLVL.